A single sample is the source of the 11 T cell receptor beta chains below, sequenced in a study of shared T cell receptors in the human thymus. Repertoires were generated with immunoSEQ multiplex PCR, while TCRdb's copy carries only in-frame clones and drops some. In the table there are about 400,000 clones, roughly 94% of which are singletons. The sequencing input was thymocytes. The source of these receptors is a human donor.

This chain's CDR3 is CASAQEEQPQHF. In DNA, the CDR3 is TGTGCTAGTGCCCAGGAGGAGCAGCCCCAGCATTTT. V gene TRBV12-5 combines with J gene TRBJ1-5; D not resolved. CDR3 length: 12 residues. The V end lost 7 bases, the J end lost 7 bases, and 11 bases lay between the germline ends. Looked up from germline, CDR1 is LGHNT and CDR2 is FRNRAP.

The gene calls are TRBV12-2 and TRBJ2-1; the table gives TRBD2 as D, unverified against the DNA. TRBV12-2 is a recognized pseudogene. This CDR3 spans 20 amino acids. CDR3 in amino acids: CASRLARGLAGGDSYNEQFF. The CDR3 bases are TGTGCAAGTCGCTTAGCGAGGGGGCTAGCGGGAGGGGACTCCTACAATGAGCAGTTCTTC.

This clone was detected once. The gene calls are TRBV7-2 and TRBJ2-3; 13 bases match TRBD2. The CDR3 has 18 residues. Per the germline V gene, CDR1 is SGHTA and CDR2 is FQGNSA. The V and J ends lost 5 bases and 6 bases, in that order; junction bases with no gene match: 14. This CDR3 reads CASSPPSGTSGILDTQYF. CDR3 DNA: TGTGCCAGCAGCCCACCTTCCGGGACTAGCGGGATCCTGGATACGCAGTATTTT.

Written as DNA, the CDR3 is TGTGCCAGCAGCCAAACCAAAATGACAGCCTCTGGAAACACCATATATTTT. Protein: CASSQTKMTASGNTIYF. V gene TRBV5-8 combines with J gene TRBJ1-3, with D perhaps matching TRBD1 (5 bases). Germline values: CDR1 SGHTS, CDR2 YDEGEE. V was trimmed by 4 bases and J by 0 bases, leaving 17 bases between them. The CDR3 extends over 17 amino acids.

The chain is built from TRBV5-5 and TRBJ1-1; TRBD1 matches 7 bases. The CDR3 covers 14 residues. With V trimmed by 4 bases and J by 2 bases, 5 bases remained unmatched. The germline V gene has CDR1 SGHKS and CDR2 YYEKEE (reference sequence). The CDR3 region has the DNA TGTGCCAGCAGCCAAGGGACAGCCAACACTGAAGCTTTCTTT. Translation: CASSQGTANTEAFF.

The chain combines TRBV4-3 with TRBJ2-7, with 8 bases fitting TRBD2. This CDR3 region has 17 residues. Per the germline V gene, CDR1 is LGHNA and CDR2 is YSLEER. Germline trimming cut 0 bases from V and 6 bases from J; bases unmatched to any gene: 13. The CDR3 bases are TGCGCCAGCAGCCAAGAGTGGTCCCGGGACGCGGGGGGCGAGCAGTACTTC. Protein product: CASSQEWSRDAGGEQYF.

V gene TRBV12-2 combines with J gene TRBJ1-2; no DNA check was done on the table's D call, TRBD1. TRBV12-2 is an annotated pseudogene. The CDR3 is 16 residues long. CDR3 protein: CASRLRIPQGNYGYTF. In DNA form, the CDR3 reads TGTGCAAGTCGCTTAAGGATACCACAGGGAAACTATGGCTACACCTTC.

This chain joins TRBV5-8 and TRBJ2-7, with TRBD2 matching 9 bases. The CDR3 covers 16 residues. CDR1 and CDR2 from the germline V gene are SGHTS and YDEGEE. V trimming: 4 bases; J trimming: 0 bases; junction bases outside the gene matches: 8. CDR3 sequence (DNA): TGTGCCAGCAGCCGAAGGGATAGCGGGAGCTCCTACGAGCAGTACTTC. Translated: CASSRRDSGSSYEQYF.

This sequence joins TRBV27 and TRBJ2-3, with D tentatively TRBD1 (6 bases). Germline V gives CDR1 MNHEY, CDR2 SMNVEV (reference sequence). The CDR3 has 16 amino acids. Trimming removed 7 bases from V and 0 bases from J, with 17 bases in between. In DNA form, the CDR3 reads TGTGCCAGCACCACCGGGACACCGTTTAGCACAGATACGCAGTATTTT. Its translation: CASTTGTPFSTDTQYF.

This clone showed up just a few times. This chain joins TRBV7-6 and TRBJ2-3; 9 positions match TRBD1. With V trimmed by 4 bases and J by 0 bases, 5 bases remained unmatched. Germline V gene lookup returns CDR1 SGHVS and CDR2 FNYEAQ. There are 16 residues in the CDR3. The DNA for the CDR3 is TGTGCCAGCAGCTCAGGGACAGGGATTAGCACAGATACGCAGTATTTT. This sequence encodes CASSSGTGISTDTQYF.

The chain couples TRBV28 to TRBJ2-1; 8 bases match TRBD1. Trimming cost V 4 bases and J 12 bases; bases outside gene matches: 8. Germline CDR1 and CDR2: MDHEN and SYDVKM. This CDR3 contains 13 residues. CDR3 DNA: TGTGCCAGCAGTTGGGGGACAGGTTTGGGGCAGTTCTTC. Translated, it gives CASSWGTGLGQFF. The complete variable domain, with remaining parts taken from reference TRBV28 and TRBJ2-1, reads DVKVTQSSRYLVKRTGEKVFLECVQDMDHENMFWYRQDPGLGLRLIYFSYDVKMKEKGDIPEGYSVSREKKERFSLILESASTNQTSMYLCASSWGTGLGQFFGPGTRLTVL.